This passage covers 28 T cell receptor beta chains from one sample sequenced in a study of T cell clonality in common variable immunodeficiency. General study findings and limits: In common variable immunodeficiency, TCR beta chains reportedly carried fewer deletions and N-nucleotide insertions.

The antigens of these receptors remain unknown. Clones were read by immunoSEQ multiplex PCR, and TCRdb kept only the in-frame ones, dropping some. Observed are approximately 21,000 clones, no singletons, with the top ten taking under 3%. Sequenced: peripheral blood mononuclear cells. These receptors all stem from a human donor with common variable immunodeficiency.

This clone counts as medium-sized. This chain's CDR3 is CASSLEGNYGYTF. The part of the CDR3 DNA that was read is TGCGCCAGCAGCTTAGAAGGCAACTATGGC. The V and J genes are TRBV5-1 and TRBJ1-2; D gene ambiguous. Read coverage stops 3 residues before the CDR3 terminus; the germline J gene supplies the remainder. The CDR3 loop spans 13 amino acids. CDR1 and CDR2 (germline): SGHRS, YFSETQ. Trimming pared 2 bases from V and 2 bases from J, leaving 7 bases between.

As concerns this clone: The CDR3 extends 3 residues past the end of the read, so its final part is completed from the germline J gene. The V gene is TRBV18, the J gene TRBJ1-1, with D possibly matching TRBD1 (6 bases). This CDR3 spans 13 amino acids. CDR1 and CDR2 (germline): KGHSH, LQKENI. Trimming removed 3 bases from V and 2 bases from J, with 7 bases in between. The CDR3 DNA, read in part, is TGTGCCAGCTCACCGACAGGTAACACTGAA. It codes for CASSPTGNTE. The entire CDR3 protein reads CASSPTGNTEAFF.

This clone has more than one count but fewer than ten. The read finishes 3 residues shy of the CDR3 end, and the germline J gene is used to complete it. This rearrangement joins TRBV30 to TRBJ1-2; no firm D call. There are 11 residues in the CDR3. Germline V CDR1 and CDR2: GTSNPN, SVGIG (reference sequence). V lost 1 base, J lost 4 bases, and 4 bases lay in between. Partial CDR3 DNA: TGTGCCTGGAGTGGCGGCTATGGC. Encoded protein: CAWSGGYG. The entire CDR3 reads CAWSGGYGYTF.

This CDR3 is CASSLEGGGDTQYF. Partial CDR3 DNA: TGTGCCAGCAGCTTAGAAGGGGGAGGGGATACG. The chain links TRBV7-9 to TRBJ2-3, with D tentatively TRBD2 (7 bases). The sequenced fragment ends 3 residues before the CDR3 boundary, so the rest is inferred from the germline J gene. CDR1 is SEHNR and CDR2 is FQNEAQ in the germline V gene (reference sequence). The CDR3 totals 14 residues. Trimming left V 1 base short and J 6 bases short, with 11 bases between.

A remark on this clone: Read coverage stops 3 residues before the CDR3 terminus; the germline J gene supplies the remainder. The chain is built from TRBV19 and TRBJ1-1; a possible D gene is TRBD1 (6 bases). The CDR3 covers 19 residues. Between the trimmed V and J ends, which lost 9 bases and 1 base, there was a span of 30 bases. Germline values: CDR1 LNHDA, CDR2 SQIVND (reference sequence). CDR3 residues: CASPPTSPFPGRGNTEAFF. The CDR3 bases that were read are TGTGCCAGCCCTCCTACGTCGCCCTTCCCGGGCAGGGGGAACACTGAA. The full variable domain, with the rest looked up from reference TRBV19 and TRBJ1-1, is DGGITQSPKYLFRKEGQNVTLSCEQNLNHDAMYWYRQDPGQGLRLIYYSQIVNDFQKGDIAEGYSVSREKKESFPLTVTSAQKNPTAFYLCASPPTSPFPGRGNTEAFFGQGTRLTVV.

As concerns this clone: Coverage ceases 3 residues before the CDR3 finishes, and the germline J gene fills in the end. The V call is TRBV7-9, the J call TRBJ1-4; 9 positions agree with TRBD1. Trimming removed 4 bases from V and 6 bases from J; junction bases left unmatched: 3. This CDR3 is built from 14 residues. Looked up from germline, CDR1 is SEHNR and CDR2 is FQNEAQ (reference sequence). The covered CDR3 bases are TGTGCCAGCAGCTCCCGACAGGGGGATGAAAAA. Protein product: CASSSRQGDEK. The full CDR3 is CASSSRQGDEKLFF.

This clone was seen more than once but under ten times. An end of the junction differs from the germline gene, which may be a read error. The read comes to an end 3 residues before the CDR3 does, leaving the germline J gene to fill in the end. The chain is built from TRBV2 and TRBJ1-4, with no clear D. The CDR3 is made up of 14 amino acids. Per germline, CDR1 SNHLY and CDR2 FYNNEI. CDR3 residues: CASSGRVSKEKLFF. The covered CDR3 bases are TGTGCCAGCAGTGGCCGGGTATCTAAGGAAAAA.

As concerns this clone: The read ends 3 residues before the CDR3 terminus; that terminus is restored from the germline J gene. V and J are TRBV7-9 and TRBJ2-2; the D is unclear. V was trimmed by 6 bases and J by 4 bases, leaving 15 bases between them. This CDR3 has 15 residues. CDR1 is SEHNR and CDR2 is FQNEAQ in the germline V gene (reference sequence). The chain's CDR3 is CASRQDPAGTGELFF. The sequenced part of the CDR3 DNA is TGTGCCAGCAGACAAGACCCCGCAGGCACCGGGGAG. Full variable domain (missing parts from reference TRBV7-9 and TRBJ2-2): DTGVSQNPRHKITKRGQNVTFRCDPISEHNRLYWYRQTLGQGPEFLTYFQNEAQLEKSRLLSDRFSAERPKGSFSTLEIQRTEQGDSAMYLCASRQDPAGTGELFFGEGSRLTVL.

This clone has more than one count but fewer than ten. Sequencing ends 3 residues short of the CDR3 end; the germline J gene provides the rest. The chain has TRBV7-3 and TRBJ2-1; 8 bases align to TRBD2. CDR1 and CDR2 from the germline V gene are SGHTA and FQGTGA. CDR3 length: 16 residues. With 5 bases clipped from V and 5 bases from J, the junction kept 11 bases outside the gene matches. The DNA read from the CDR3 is TGTGCCAGCAGCCCAGCGCAGCGGGAGTTAGACAATGAG. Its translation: CASSPAQRELDNE. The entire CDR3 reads CASSPAQRELDNEQFF.

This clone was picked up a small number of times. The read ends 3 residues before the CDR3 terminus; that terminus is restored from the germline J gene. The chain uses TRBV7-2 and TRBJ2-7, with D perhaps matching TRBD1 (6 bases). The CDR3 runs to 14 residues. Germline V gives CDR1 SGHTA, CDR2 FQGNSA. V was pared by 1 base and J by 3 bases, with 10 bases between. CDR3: CASSLEQGHYEQYF. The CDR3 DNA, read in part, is TGTGCCAGCAGCTTAGAACAGGGCCACTACGAG.

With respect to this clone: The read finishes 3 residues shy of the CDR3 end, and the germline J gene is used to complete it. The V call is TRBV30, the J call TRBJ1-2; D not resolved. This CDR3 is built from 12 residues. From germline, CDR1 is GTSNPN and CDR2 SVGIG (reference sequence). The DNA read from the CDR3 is TGTGCCTGGAGCCACCGGCAGGAAGGC. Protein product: CAWSHRQEG. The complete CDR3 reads CAWSHRQEGYTF. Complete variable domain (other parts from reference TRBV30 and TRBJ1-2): SQTIHQWPATLVQPVGSPLSLECTVEGTSNPNLYWYRQAAGRGLQLLFYSVGIGQISSEVPQNLSASRPQDRQFILSSKKLLLSDSGFYLCAWSHRQEGYTFGSGTRLTVV.

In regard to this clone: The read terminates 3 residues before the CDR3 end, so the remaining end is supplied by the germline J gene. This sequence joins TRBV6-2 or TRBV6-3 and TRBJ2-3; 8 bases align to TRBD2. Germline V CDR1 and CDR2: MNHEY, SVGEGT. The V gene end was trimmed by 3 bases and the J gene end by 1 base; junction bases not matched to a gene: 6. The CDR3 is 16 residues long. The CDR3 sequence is CASSYTAGGGTDTQYF. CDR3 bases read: TGTGCCAGCAGTTATACGGCGGGAGGAGGCACAGATACG.

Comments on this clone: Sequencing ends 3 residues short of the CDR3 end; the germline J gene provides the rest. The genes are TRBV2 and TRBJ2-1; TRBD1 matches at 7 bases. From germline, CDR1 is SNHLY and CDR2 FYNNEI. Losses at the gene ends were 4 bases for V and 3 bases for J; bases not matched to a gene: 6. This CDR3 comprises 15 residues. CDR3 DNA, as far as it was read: TGTGCCAGCAGTGGTAGAGGGGGCTTCTACAATGAG. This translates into CASSGRGGFYNE. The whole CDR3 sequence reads CASSGRGGFYNEQFF.

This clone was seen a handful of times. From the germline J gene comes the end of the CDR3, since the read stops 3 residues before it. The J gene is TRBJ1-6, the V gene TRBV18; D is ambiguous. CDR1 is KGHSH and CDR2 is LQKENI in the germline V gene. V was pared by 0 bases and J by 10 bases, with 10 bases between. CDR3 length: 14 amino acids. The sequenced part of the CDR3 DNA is TGTGCCAGCTCACCACCCCAGCGGAGCTCACCC. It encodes CASSPPQRSSP. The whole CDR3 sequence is CASSPPQRSSPLHF.

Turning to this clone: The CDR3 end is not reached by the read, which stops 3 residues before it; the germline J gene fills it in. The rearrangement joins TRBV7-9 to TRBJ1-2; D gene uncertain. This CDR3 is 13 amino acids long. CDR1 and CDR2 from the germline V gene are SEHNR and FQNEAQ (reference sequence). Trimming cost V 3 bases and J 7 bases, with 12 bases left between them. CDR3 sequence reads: CASSLGSASGYTF. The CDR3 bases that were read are TGTGCCAGCAGCTTGGGCAGTGCGAGTGGC.

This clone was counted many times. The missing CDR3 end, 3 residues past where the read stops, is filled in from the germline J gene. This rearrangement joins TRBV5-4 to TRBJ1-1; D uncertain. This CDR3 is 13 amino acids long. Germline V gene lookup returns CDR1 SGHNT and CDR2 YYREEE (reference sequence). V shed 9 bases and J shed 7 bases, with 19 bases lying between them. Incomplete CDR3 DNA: TGTGCCACCACGAACCTTGAACATGTTGAA. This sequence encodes CATTNLEHVE. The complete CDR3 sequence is CATTNLEHVEAFF.

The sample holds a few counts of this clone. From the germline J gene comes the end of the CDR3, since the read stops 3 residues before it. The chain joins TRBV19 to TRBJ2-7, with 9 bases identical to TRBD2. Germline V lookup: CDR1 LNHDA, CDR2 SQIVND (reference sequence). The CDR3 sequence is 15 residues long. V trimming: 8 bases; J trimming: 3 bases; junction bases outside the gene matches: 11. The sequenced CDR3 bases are TGTGCCAGTTCCCAGAGTAGCGGGAGTATCTACGAG. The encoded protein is CASSQSSGSIYE. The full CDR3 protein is CASSQSSGSIYEQYF.

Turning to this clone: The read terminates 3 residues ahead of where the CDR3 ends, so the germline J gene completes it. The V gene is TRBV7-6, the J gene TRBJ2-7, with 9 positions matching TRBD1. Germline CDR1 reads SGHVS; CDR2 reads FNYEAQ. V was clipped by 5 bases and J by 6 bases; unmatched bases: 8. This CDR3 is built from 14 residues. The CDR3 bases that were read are TGTGCCAGCAGCGGGCAACAGGGGGCAGGCGAG. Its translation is CASSGQQGAGE. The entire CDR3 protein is CASSGQQGAGEQYF.

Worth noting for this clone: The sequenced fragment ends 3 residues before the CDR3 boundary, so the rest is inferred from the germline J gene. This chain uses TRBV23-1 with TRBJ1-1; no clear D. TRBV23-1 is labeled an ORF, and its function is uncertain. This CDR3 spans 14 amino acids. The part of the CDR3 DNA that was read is TGCGCCAGCAGTCAATTCACTATGCGGGCCGAA. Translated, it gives CASSQFTMRAE. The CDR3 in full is CASSQFTMRAEAFF.

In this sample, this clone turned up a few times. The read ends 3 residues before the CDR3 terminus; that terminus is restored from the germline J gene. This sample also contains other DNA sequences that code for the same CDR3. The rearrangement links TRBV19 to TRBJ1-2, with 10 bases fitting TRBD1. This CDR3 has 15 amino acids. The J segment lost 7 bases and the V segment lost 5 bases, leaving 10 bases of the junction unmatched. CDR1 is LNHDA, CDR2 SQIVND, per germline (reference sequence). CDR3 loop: CASSFVRGQGPGYTF. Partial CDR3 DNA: TGTGCCAGTAGTTTCGTAAGGGGACAGGGGCCTGGC.

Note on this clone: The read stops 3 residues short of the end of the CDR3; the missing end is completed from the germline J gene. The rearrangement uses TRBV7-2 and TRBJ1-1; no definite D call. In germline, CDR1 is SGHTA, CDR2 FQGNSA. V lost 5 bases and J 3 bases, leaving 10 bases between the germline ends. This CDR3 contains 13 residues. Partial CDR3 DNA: TGTGCCAGCAGCACCCGAAAGGACACTGAA. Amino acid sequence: CASSTRKDTE. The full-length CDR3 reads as CASSTRKDTEAFF.

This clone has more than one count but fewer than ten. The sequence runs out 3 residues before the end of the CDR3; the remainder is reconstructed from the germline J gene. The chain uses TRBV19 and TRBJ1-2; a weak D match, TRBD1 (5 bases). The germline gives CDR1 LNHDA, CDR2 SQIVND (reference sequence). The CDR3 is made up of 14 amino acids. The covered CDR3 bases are TGTGCCAGCAGAGTGGCCGCTGAGGGGATCGGC. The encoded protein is CASRVAAEGIG. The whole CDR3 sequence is CASRVAAEGIGYTF.

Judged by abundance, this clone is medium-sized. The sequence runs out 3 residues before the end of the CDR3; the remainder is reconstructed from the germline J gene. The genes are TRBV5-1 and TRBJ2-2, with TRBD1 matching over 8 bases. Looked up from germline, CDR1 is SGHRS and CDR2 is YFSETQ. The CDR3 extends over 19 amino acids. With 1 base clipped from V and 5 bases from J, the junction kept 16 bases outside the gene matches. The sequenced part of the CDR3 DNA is TGCGCCAGCAGCTTGCAGCCAAACCAGGGGGCGAAGGGTACCGGGGAG. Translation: CASSLQPNQGAKGTGE. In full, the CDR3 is CASSLQPNQGAKGTGELFF.

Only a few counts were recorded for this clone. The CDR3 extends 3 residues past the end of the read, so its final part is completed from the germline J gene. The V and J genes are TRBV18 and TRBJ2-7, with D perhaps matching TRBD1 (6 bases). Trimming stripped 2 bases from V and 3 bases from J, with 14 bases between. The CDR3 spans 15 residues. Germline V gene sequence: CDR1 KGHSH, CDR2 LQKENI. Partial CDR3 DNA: TGTGCCAGCTCACCAAGGGCAGGGGTATTCTACGAG. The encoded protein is CASSPRAGVFYE. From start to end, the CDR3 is CASSPRAGVFYEQYF.

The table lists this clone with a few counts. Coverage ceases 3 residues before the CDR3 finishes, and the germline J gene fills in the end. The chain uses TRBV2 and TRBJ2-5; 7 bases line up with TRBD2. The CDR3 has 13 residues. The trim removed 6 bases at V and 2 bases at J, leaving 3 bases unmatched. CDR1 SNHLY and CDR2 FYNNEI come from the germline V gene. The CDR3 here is CASRGGLQETQYF. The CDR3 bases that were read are TGTGCCAGCAGGGGGGGACTACAAGAGACC.

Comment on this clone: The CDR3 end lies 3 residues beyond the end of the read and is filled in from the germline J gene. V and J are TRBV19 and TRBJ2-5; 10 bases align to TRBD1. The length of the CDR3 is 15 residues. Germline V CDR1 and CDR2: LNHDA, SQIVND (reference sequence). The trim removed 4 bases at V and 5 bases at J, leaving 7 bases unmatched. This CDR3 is CASSRGTGVPETQYF. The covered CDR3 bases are TGTGCCAGTAGTAGAGGGACAGGGGTACCGGAGACC.

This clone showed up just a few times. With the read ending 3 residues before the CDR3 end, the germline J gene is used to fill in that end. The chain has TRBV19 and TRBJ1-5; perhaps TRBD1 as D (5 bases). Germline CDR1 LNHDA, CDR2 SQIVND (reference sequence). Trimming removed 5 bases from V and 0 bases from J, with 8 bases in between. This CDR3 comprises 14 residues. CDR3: CASSPQGSNQPQHF. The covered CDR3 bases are TGTGCCAGTAGTCCCCAGGGTAGCAATCAGCCC.

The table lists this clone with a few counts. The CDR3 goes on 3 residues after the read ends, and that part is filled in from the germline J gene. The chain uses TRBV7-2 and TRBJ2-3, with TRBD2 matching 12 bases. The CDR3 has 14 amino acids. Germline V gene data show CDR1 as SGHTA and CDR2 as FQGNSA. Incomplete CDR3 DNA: TGTGCCAGCAGCCCTAGGACTAGCGGGGAGACG. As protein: CASSPRTSGET. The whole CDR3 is CASSPRTSGETQYF.